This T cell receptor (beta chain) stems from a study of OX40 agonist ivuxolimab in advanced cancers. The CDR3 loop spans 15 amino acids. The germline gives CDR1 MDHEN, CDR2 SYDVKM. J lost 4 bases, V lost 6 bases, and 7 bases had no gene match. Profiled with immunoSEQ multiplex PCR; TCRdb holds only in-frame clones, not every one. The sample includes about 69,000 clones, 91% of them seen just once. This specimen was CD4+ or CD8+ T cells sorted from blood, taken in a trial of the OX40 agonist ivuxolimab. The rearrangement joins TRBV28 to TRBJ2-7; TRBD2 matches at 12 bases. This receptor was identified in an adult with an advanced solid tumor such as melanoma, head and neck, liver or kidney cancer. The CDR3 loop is CASRTSGSFGYEQYF. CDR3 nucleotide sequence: TGTGCCAGCAGGACTAGCGGGAGCTTTGGGTACGAGCAGTACTTC.